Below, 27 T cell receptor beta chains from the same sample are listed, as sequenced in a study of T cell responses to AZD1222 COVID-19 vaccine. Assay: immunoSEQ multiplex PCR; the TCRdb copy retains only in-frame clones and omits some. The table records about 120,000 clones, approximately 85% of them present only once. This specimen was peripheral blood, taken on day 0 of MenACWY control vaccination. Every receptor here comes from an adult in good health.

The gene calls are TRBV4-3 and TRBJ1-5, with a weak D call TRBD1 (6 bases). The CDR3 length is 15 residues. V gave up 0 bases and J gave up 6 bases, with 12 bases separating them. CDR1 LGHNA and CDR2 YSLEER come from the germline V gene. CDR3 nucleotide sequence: TGCGCCAGCAGCCAAGATCGTATAGGGGGTCAGCCCCAGCATTTT. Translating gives CASSQDRIGGQPQHF.

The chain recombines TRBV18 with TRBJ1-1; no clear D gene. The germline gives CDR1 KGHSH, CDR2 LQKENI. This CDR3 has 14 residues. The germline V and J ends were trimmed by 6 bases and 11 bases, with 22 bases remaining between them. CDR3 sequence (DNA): TGTGCCAGCTCCCATCTTGGAGAGGGTCTTGAGGCTTTCTTT. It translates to CASSHLGEGLEAFF. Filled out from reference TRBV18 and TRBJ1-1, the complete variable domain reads NAGVMQNPRHLVRRRGQEARLRCSPMKGHSHVYWYRQLPEEGLKFMVYLQKENIIDESGMPKERFSAEFPKEGPSILRIQQVVRGDSAAYFCASSHLGEGLEAFFGQGTRLTVV.

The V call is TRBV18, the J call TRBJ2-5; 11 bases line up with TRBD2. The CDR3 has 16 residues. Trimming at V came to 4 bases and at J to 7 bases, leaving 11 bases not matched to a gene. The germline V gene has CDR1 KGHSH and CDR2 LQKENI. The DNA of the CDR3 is TGTGCCAGCTCACTTCGACCGACTAGCGGGGATGGGACCCAGTACTTC. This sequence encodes CASSLRPTSGDGTQYF.

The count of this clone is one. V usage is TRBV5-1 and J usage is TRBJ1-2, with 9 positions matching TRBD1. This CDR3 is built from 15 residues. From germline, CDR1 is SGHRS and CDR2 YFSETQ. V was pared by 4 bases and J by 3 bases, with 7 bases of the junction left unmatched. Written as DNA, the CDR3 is TGCGCCAGCAGCAACCCAACAGGGGGCGACTATGGCTACACCTTC. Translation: CASSNPTGGDYGYTF. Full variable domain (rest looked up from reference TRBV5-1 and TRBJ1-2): KAGVTQTPRYLIKTRGQQVTLSCSPISGHRSVSWYQQTPGQGLQFLFEYFSETQRNKGNFPGRFSGRQFSNSRSEMNVSTLELGDSALYLCASSNPTGGDYGYTFGSGTRLTVV.

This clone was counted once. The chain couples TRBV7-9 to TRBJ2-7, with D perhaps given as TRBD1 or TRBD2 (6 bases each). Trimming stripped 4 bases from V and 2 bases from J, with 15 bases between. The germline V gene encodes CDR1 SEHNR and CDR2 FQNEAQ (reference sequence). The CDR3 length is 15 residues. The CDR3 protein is CASSWGQGTPYEQYF. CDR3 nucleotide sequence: TGTGCCAGCAGCTGGGGGCAGGGGACTCCCTACGAGCAGTACTTC.

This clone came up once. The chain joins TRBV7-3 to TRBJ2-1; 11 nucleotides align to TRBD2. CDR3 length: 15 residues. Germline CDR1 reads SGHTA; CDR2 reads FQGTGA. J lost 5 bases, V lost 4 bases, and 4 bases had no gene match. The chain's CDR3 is CASSSTSGGDNEQFF. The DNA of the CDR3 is TGTGCCAGCAGCTCTACTAGCGGGGGAGACAATGAGCAGTTCTTC.

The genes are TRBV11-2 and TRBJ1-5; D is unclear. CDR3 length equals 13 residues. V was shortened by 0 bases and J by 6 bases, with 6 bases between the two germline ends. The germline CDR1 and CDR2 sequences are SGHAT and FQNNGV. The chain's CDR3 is CASSLDRAQPQHF. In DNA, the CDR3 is TGTGCCAGCAGCTTAGATAGGGCTCAGCCCCAGCATTTT.

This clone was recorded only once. CDR3 in DNA: TGCGCCGGACATTGTACTAGGGGACTAGCCAAAAACATTCAGTACTTC. Translation gives CAGHCTRGLAKNIQYF. J is TRBJ2-4 and V is TRBV10-1; D possibly corresponds to TRBD2 (6 bases). This CDR3 contains 16 residues. V gave up 11 bases and J gave up 0 bases, with 20 bases separating them. CDR1 is WNHNN, CDR2 SYGVQD, per germline (reference sequence).

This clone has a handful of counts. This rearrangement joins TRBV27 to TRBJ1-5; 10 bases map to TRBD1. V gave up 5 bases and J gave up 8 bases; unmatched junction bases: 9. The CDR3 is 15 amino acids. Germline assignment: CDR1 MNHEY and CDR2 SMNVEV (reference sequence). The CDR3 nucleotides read TGTGCCAGCAGTCTCAGTTGGACAGGGGGAAAGCCCCAGCATTTT. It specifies CASSLSWTGGKPQHF.

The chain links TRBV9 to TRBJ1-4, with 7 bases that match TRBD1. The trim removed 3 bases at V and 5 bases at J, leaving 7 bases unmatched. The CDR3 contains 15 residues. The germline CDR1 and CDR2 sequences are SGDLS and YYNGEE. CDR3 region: CASSEGQAGNEKLFF. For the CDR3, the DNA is TGTGCCAGCAGCGAAGGACAGGCTGGGAATGAAAAACTGTTTTTT.

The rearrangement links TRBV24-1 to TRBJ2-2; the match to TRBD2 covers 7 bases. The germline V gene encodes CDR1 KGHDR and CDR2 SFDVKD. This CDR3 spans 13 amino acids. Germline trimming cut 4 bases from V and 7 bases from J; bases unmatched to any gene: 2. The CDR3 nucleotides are TGTGCCACCAGTGACCCGGGGGGCGGGGAGCTGTTTTTT. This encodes CATSDPGGGELFF.

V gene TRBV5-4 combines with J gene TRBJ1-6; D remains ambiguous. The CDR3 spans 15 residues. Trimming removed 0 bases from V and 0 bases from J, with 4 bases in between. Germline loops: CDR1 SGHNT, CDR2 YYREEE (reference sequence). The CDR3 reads CASSLGGSYNSPLHF. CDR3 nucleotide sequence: TGTGCCAGCAGCTTGGGGGGCTCCTATAATTCACCCCTCCACTTT.

CDR3 amino acids: CASSIVGIANVLTF. CDR3 DNA: TGTGCCAGTAGTATAGTTGGGATAGCCAACGTCCTGACTTTC. The gene calls are TRBV19 and TRBJ2-6; D is undetermined. V was trimmed by 1 base and J by 7 bases, leaving 8 bases between them. CDR3 length equals 14 residues. Looked up from germline, CDR1 is LNHDA and CDR2 is SQIVND (reference sequence). Complete variable domain (other parts from reference TRBV19 and TRBJ2-6): DGGITQSPKYLFRKEGQNVTLSCEQNLNHDAMYWYRQDPGQGLRLIYYSQIVNDFQKGDIAEGYSVSREKKESFPLTVTSAQKNPTAFYLCASSIVGIANVLTFGAGSRLTVL.

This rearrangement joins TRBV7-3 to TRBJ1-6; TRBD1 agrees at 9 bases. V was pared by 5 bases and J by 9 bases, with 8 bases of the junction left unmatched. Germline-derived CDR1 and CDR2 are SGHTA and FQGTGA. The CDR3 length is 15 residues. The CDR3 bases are TGTGCCAGCAGCCGCTCCGGGACAGGGTTTTCACCCCTCCACTTT. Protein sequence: CASSRSGTGFSPLHF.

CDR3 nucleotide sequence: TGTGCCAGCAGCTTAGAGTGGGGGGCGCCGGCTGGCTACACCTTC. Protein sequence: CASSLEWGAPAGYTF. V is TRBV7-9 and J is TRBJ1-2; TRBD1 might be the D (6 bases). The CDR3 is 15 residues long. CDR1 is SEHNR and CDR2 is FQNEAQ in the germline V gene (reference sequence). V shed 1 base and J shed 7 bases, with 16 bases lying between them.

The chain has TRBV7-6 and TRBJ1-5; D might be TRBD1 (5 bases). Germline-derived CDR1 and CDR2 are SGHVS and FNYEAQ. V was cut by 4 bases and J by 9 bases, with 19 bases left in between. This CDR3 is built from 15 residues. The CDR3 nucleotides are TGTGCCAGCAGCTCCTCGGGGCAGGGCGGAGGGCCCCAGCATTTT. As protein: CASSSSGQGGGPQHF.

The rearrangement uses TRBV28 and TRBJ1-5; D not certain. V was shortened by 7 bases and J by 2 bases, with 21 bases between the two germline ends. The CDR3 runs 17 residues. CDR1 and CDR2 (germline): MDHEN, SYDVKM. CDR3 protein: CASISGGWWSGNQPQHF. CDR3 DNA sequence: TGTGCCAGCATTTCCGGAGGTTGGTGGTCGGGCAATCAGCCCCAGCATTTT.

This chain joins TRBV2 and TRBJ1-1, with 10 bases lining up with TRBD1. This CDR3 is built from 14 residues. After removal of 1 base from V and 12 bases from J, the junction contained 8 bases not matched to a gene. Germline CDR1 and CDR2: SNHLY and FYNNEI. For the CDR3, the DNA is TGTGCCAGCAGTGAAGATAGGACAGGGGGGTTATCTTTCTTT. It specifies CASSEDRTGGLSFF.

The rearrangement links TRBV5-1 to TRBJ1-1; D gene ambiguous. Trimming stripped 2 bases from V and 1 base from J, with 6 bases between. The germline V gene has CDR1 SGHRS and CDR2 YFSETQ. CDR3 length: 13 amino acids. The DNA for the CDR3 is TGCGCCAGCAGCTTTGTCCCGAACACTGAAGCTTTCTTT. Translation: CASSFVPNTEAFF.

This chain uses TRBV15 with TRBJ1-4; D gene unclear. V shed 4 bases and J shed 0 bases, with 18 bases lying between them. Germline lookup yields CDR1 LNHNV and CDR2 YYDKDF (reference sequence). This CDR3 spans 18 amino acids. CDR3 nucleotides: TGTGCCACCAGCAAGGAGATCTTCCAAGGAGCAACTAATGAAAAACTGTTTTTT. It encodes CATSKEIFQGATNEKLFF.

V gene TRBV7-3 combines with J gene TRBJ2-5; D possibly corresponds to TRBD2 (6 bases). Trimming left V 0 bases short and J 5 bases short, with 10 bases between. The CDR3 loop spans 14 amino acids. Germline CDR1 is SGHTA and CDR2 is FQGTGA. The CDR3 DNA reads TGTGCCAGCAGCTTAACCGGGGGAAGGGAGACCCAGTACTTC. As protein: CASSLTGGRETQYF.

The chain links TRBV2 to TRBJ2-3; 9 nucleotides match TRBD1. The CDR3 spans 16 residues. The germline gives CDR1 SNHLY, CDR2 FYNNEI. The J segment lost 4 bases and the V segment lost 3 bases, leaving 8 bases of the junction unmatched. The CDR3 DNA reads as TGTGCCAGCAGTGATGGGGGACAGGGAGGCTCAGATACGCAGTATTTT. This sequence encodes CASSDGGQGGSDTQYF.

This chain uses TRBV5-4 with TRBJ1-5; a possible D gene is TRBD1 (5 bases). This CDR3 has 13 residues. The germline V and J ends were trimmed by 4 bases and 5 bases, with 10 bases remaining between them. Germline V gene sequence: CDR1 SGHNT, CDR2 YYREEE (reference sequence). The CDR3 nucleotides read TGTGCCAGCAGCCTCGACAGTGATCAGCCCCAGCATTTT. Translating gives CASSLDSDQPQHF.

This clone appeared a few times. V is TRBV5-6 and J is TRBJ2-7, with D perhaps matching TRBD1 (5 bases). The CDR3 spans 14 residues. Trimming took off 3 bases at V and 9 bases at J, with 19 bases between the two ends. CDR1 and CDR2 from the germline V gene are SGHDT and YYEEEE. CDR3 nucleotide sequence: TGTGCCAGCAGCTGGGAAGGATTAGGCACAGGGCAGTACTTC. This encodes CASSWEGLGTGQYF.

The CDR3, as DNA: TGTGCCAGCAGCGCTGTTCCCTTTGACACCGGGGAGCTGTTTTTT. Amino acids: CASSAVPFDTGELFF. This chain connects TRBV5-4 to TRBJ2-2, with unresolved D. V lost 4 bases to trimming and J lost 3 bases, with 13 bases between them. Germline assignment: CDR1 SGHNT and CDR2 YYREEE (reference sequence). The CDR3 loop spans 15 amino acids.

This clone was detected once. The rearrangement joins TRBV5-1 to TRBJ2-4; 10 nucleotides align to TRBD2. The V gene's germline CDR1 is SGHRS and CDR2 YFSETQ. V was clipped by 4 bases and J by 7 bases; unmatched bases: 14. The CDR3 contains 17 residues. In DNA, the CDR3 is TGCGCCAGCAGCGCCGGAGGCAATAGCGGGGGGCTCAACATTCAGTACTTC. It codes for CASSAGGNSGGLNIQYF.

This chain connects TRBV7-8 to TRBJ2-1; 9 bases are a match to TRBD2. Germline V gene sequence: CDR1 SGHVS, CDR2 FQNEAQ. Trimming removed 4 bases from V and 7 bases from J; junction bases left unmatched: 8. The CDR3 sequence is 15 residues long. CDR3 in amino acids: CASSSTGLAWNEQFF. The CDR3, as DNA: TGTGCCAGCAGCTCGACGGGACTAGCTTGGAATGAGCAGTTCTTC.